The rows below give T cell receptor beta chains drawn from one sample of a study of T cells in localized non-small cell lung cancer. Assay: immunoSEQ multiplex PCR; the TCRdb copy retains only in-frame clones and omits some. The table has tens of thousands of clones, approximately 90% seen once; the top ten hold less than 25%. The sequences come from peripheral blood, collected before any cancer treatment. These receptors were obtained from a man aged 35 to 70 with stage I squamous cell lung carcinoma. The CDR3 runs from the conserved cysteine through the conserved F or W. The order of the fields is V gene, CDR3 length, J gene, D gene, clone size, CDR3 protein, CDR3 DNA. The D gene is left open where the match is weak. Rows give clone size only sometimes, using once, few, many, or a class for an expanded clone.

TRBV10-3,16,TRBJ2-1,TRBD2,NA,CAISESGREWANEQFF,TGTGCCATCAGTGAGTCAGGGAGGGAGTGGGCCAATGAGCAGTTCTTC
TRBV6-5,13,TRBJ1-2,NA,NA,CASSQRGSYGYTF,TGTGCCAGCAGCCAACGGGGGTCCTATGGCTACACCTTC
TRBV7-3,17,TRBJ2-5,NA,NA,CASSLSATPAVGETQYF,TGTGCCAGCAGCTTATCGGCAACCCCCGCCGTGGGCGAGACCCAGTACTTC
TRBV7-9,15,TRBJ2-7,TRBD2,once,CASSLGVAGEDEQYF,TGTGCCAGCAGCTTAGGGGTAGCGGGAGAAGACGAGCAGTACTTC
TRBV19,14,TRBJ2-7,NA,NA,CASSIRRGPYEQYF,TGTGCCAGTAGTATAAGGAGGGGTCCCTACGAGCAGTACTTC
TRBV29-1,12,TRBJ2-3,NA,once,CSVPAPPDTQYF,TGCAGCGTACCGGCCCCGCCAGATACGCAGTATTTT
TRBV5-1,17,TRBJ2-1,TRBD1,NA,CASSLTGTANSYNEQFF,TGCGCCAGCAGCTTAACCGGGACAGCTAACTCCTACAATGAGCAGTTCTTC
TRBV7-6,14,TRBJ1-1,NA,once,CASSLVVLNTEAFF,TGTGCCAGCAGCTTAGTGGTCCTGAACACTGAAGCTTTCTTT
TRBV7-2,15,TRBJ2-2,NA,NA,CASSLTSSNTGELFF,TGTGCCAGCAGCTTAACTAGCTCGAACACCGGGGAGCTGTTTTTT
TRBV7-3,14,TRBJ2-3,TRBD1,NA,CASSLRTGDDTQYF,TGTGCCAGCAGCTTACGGACAGGGGATGATACGCAGTATTTT
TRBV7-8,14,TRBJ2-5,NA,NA,CASSRWDDQETQYF,TGTGCCAGCAGCCGATGGGACGACCAAGAGACCCAGTACTTC
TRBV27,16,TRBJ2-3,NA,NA,CASSAYLGFTPDTQYF,TGTGCCAGCAGTGCCTATCTGGGATTCACCCCAGATACGCAGTATTTT
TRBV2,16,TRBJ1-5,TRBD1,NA,CASSEGTGSHNQPQHF,TGTGCCAGCAGTGAGGGGACAGGGTCTCACAATCAGCCCCAGCATTTT
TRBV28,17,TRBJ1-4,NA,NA,CASSLHRVPSTNEKLFF,TGTGCCAGCAGCCTGCACAGGGTTCCTTCAACTAATGAAAAACTGTTTTTT
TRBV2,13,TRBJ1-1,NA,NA,CASTMDSNTEAFF,TGTGCCAGCACTATGGACAGCAACACTGAAGCTTTCTTT
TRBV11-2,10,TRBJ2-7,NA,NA,CASRGAFAYF,TGTGCCAGCAGAGGCGCTTTCGCGTACTTC
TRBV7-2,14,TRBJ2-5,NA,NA,CASSSAGMRKTQYF,TGTGCCAGCAGCTCAGCAGGGATGAGGAAGACCCAGTACTTC